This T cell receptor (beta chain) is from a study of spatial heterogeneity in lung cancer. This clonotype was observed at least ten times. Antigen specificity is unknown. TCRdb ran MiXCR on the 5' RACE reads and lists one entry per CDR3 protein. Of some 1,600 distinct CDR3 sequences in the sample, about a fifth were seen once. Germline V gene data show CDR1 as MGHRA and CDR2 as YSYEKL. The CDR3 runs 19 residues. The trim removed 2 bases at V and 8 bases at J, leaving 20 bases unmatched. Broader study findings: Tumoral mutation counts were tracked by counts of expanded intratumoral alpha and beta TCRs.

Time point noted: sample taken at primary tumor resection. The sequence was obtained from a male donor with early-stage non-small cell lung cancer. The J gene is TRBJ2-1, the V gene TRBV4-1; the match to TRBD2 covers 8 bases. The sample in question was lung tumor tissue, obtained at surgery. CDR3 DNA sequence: TGCGCCAGCAGCCAAATTTGGGGACTAGGCCCCCCCGGGGAGGATGAGCAGTTCTTC. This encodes CASSQIWGLGPPGEDEQFF.